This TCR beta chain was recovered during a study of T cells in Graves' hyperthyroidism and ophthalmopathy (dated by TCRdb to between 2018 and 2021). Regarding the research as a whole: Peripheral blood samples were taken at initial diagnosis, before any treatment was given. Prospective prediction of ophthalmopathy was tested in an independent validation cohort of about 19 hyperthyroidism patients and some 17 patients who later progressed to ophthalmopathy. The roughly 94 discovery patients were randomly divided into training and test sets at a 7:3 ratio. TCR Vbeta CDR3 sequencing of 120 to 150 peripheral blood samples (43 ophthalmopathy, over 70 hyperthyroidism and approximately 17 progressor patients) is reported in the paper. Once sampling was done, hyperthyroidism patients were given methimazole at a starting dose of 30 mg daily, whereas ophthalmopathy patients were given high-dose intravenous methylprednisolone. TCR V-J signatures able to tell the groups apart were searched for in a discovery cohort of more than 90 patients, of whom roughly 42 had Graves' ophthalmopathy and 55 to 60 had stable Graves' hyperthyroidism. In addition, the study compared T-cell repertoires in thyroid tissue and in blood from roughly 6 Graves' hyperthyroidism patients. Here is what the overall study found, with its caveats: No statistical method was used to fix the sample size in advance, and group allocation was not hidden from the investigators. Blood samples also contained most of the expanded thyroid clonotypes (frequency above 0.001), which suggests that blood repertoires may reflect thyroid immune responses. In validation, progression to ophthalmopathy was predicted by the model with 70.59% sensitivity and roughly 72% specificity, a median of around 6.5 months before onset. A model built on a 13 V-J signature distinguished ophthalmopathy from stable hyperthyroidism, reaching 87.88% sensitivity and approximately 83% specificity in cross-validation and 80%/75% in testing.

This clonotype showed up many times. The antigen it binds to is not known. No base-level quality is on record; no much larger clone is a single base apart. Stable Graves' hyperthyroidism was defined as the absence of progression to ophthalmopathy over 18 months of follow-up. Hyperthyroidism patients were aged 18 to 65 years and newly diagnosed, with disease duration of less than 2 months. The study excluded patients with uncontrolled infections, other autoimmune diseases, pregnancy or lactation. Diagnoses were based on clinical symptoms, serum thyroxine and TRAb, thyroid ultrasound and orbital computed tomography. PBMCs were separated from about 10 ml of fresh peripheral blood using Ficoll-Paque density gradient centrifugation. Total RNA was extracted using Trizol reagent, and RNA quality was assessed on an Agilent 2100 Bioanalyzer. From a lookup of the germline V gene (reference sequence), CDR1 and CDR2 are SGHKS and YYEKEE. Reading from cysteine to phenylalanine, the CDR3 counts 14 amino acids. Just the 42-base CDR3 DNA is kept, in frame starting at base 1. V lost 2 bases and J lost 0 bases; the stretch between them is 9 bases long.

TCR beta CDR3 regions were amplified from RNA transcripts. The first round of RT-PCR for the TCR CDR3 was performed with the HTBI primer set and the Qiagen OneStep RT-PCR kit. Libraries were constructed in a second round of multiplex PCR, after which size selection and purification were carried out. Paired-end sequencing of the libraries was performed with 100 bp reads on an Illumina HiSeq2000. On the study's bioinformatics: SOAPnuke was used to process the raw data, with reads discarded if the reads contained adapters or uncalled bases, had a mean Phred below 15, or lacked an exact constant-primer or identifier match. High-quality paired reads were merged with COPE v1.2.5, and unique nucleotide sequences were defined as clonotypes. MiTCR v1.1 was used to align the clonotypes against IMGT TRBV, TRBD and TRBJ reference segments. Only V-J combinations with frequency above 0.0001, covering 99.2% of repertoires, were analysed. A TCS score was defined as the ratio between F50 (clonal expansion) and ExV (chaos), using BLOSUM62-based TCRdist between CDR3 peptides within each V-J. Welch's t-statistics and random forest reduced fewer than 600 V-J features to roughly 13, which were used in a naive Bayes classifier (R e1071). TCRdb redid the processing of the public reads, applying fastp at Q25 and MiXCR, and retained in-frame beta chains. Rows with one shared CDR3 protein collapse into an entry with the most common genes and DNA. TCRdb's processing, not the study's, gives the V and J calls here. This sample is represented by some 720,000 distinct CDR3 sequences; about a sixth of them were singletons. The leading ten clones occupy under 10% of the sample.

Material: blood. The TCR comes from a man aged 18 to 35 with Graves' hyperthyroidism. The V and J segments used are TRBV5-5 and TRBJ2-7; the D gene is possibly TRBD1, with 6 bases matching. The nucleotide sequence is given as TGTGCCAGCAGCTTAGAGGGACACTCCTACGAGCAGTACTTC. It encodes CASSLEGHSYEQYF.